Listed here are 31 T cell receptor beta chains from one sample, sequenced in a study of cytomegalovirus exposure and HLA in healthy donors. Amplification used 60 Vbeta primers and 13 Jbeta primers. TCRdb's copy holds only in-frame clones and misses some; the assay was immunoSEQ multiplex PCR. The sample holds around 200,000 clones, roughly 80% seen once. Material: PBMCs. All receptors derive from a man aged 45-65 years in good health and CMV-seronegative.

This chain joins TRBV25-1 and TRBJ2-1; 9 bases agree with TRBD2. The length of the CDR3 is 14 residues. The germline V gene encodes CDR1 MGHDK and CDR2 SYGVNS. J gave up 4 bases and V 2 bases, and 0 bases lay outside the gene matches. The CDR3 region is CASSEAGGYNEQFF. CDR3 in DNA: TGTGCCAGCAGTGAAGCGGGGGGGTACAATGAGCAGTTCTTC.

The chain combines TRBV11-2 with TRBJ1-2, with 8 bases identical to TRBD1. This CDR3 region has 14 residues. Germline assignment: CDR1 SGHAT and CDR2 FQNNGV. J gave up 8 bases and V 5 bases, and 10 bases lay outside the gene matches. The CDR3, as DNA: TGTGCCAGCAGCCTAGTTACAGGGGGAACGGGCTACACCTTC. Its translation is CASSLVTGGTGYTF.

This clone was seen a single time. The CDR3 DNA reads TGTGCCAGCAGTGGGCAGGGGGCAGGCTATGAGCAGTTCTTC. Translating it yields CASSGQGAGYEQFF. The chain combines TRBV2 with TRBJ2-1; 8 positions agree with TRBD1. Losses at the gene ends were 4 bases for V and 8 bases for J; bases not matched to a gene: 7. In germline, CDR1 is SNHLY, CDR2 FYNNEI. The CDR3 sequence is 14 residues long. The whole variable domain, filled in from reference TRBV2 and TRBJ2-1, reads EPEVTQTPSHQVTQMGQEVILRCVPISNHLYFYWYRQILGQKVEFLVSFYNNEISEKSEIFDDQFSVERPDGSNFTLKIRSTKLEDSAMYFCASSGQGAGYEQFFGPGTRLTVL.

The rearrangement uses TRBV5-1 and TRBJ1-2; 7 bases align to TRBD1. Germline-derived CDR1 and CDR2 are SGHRS and YFSETQ. V lost 4 bases, J lost 8 bases, and 8 bases stayed unmatched. This CDR3 spans 13 amino acids. CDR3: CASSPSTGLGYTF. Here the CDR3 DNA reads TGCGCCAGCAGCCCCTCGACAGGGCTGGGCTACACCTTC.

The chain links TRBV27 to TRBJ2-7; no clear D. Germline assignment: CDR1 MNHEY and CDR2 SMNVEV (reference sequence). The CDR3 loop spans 12 amino acids. Trimming left V 6 bases short and J 5 bases short, with 11 bases between. The CDR3, as DNA: TGTGCCAGCAGATCTAAAGGAGACGAGCAGTACTTC. Translation: CASRSKGDEQYF.

The chain couples TRBV5-1 to TRBJ1-2; 9 bases match TRBD1. Germline CDR1 and CDR2: SGHRS and YFSETQ. This CDR3 region has 15 residues. The ends lost 1 base at V and 7 bases at J; junction bases unmatched: 8. Here the CDR3 reads CASSLTGGDYGGYTF. The CDR3 nucleotides are TGCGCCAGCAGCTTGACAGGGGGCGACTATGGTGGCTACACCTTC.

The chain recombines TRBV18 with TRBJ2-7; possible D gene TRBD1, 5 bases. Germline assignment: CDR1 KGHSH and CDR2 LQKENI. This CDR3 spans 13 amino acids. The V end lost 4 bases, the J end lost 2 bases, and 9 bases lay between the germline ends. The CDR3 is CASSLRAPYEQYF. CDR3 sequence (DNA): TGTGCCAGCTCACTCAGGGCTCCCTACGAGCAGTACTTC.

The chain recombines TRBV11-2 with TRBJ1-2, with TRBD1 as a possible D gene (5 bases). This CDR3 spans 15 amino acids. Germline CDR1 and CDR2: SGHAT and FQNNGV. V was trimmed by 0 bases and J by 4 bases, leaving 12 bases between them. The CDR3 DNA is TGTGCCAGCAGCTTAGATATGGGGGAGGGCTATGGCTACACCTTC. Its protein is CASSLDMGEGYGYTF.

This chain joins TRBV11-3 and TRBJ2-5, with 7 bases fitting TRBD1. The CDR3 is 13 amino acids. V was clipped by 4 bases and J by 9 bases; unmatched bases: 8. Germline-derived CDR1 and CDR2 are SGHNT and YENEEA. The CDR3 here is CASSSGGMEAQYF. CDR3 coding DNA: TGTGCCAGCAGCTCAGGGGGAATGGAGGCCCAGTACTTC.

The chain uses TRBV20-1 and TRBJ2-5; D uncertain. V was cut by 6 bases and J by 8 bases, with 10 bases left in between. The CDR3 sequence is 10 residues long. The germline gives CDR1 DFQATT, CDR2 SNEGSKA (reference sequence). The CDR3 DNA is TGCAGTGCAGTACTTGCTACCCAGTACTTC. The encoded protein is CSAVLATQYF.

This clone was picked up a small number of times. This rearrangement joins TRBV5-5 to TRBJ1-3; D gene ambiguous. CDR3 length equals 18 residues. Germline CDR1 and CDR2: SGHKS and YYEKEE (reference sequence). Trimming stripped 0 bases from V and 0 bases from J, with 16 bases between. CDR3 in DNA: TGTGCCAGCAGCTTGGACAGCTACCAAACCATCTCTGGAAACACCATATATTTT. Its translation: CASSLDSYQTISGNTIYF.

This clone was found once. The rearrangement links TRBV6-5 to TRBJ2-1; the D gene is possibly TRBD1 (6 bases). Germline V CDR1 and CDR2: MNHEY, SVGAGI. The CDR3 spans 11 residues. Trimming took 6 bases from V and 12 from J, leaving 12 bases between them. The CDR3, as DNA: TGTGCCAGCAGGGTTTTACAGGGGCAGTTCTTC. Its protein is CASRVLQGQFF.

The sample holds one count of this clone. The chain joins TRBV7-9 to TRBJ2-7; D remains unclear. This CDR3 spans 12 amino acids. The germline gives CDR1 SEHNR, CDR2 FQNEAQ (reference sequence). Trimming cost V 1 base and J 3 bases, with 4 bases left between them. This CDR3 reads CASSLDNYEQYF. Here the CDR3 DNA reads TGTGCCAGCAGCTTAGACAACTACGAGCAGTACTTC.

CDR3 in DNA: TGTGCCAGCAGCGCTCCTGGGCCGGGAGAATACGAGCAGTACTTC. This sequence encodes CASSAPGPGEYEQYF. The rearrangement links TRBV9 to TRBJ2-7; D is possibly TRBD2 (6 bases). Trimming pared 3 bases from V and 4 bases from J, leaving 17 bases between. Germline values: CDR1 SGDLS, CDR2 YYNGEE. The CDR3 extends over 15 amino acids.

The rearrangement uses TRBV19 and TRBJ2-1; 9 nucleotides line up with TRBD2. The CDR3 runs to 13 residues. The ends lost 2 bases at V and 9 bases at J; junction bases unmatched: 2. Germline V CDR1 and CDR2: LNHDA, SQIVND (reference sequence). In nucleotides, the CDR3 is TGTGCCAGTAGTATAAGCGGGGGGCCTGAGCAGTTCTTC. Its protein product is CASSISGGPEQFF.

The chain links TRBV5-1 to TRBJ2-1, with 13 positions matching TRBD2. Per germline, CDR1 SGHRS and CDR2 YFSETQ. The CDR3 runs to 15 residues. Trimming removed 5 bases from V and 9 bases from J; junction bases left unmatched: 8. The CDR3 here is CASRPTSGGEGEQFF. The CDR3 bases are TGCGCCAGCAGACCTACTAGCGGGGGGGAGGGTGAGCAGTTCTTC.

The chain joins TRBV4-3 to TRBJ1-6; possibly TRBD1 for D (6 bases). The CDR3 is made up of 16 amino acids. V was cut by 5 bases and J by 7 bases, with 18 bases left in between. Germline CDR1 is LGHNA and CDR2 is YSLEER. This chain's CDR3 is CASSGSGHQGNSPLHF. The CDR3 region has the DNA TGCGCCAGCAGCGGGAGTGGGCATCAGGGGAATTCACCCCTCCACTTT.

This clone was seen a few times. This chain joins TRBV18 and TRBJ2-7; D not certain. Germline V gene data show CDR1 as KGHSH and CDR2 as LQKENI. The CDR3 runs 13 residues. Trimming removed 2 bases from V and 0 bases from J, with 5 bases in between. The CDR3 nucleotides read TGTGCCAGCTCACCAGAGGTCTCCTACGAGCAGTACTTC. Its protein is CASSPEVSYEQYF.

This sequence joins TRBV11-2 and TRBJ2-1, with no clear D. The CDR3 covers 14 residues. Germline lookup yields CDR1 SGHAT and CDR2 FQNNGV. V was clipped by 2 bases and J by 6 bases, with 11 bases between them. The CDR3 region has the DNA TGTGCCAGCAGCTTACAGGCTGCTGGCAATGAGCAGTTCTTC. The encoded protein is CASSLQAAGNEQFF.

The chain links TRBV6-6 to TRBJ2-1; perhaps TRBD1 as D (5 bases). This CDR3 has 14 amino acids. Germline CDR1 MNHNY, CDR2 SVGAGI (reference sequence). Deletions cut 0 bases from V and 6 bases from J, with 9 bases between. CDR3 amino acids: CASSYSDQGNEQFF. The CDR3 DNA reads TGTGCCAGCAGTTACTCGGACCAGGGCAATGAGCAGTTCTTC.

This chain uses TRBV7-8 with TRBJ2-5; perhaps TRBD2 as D (6 bases). CDR3 length: 15 amino acids. V was pared by 1 base and J by 5 bases, with 14 bases between. Germline V gene data show CDR1 as SGHVS and CDR2 as FQNEAQ. Written as DNA, the CDR3 is TGTGCCAGCAGCTTAGTTCGGGGGTCTGGGGAGACCCAGTACTTC. Translation: CASSLVRGSGETQYF. Full variable domain (outside the CDR3, taken from reference TRBV7-8 and TRBJ2-5): GAGVSQSPRYKVAKRGQDVALRCDPISGHVSLFWYQQALGQGPEFLTYFQNEAQLDKSGLPSDRFFAERPEGSVSTLKIQRTQQEDSAVYLCASSLVRGSGETQYFGPGTRLLVL.

The CDR3 DNA follows: TGTGCCTTCGGGACAGTCTATGGCTACACCTTC. It yields the protein CAFGTVYGYTF. V gene TRBV30 combines with J gene TRBJ1-2, with 7 bases fitting TRBD1. The length of the CDR3 is 11 residues. V shed 7 bases, J shed 4 bases, and the junction held 3 bases outside the gene matches. Per the germline V gene, CDR1 is GTSNPN and CDR2 is SVGIG (reference sequence).

V is TRBV11-2 and J is TRBJ2-5, with 11 bases that match TRBD1. The CDR3 extends over 12 amino acids. CDR1 and CDR2 from the germline V gene are SGHAT and FQNNGV. V trimming: 5 bases; J trimming: 9 bases; junction bases outside the gene matches: 2. CDR3 sequence reads: CASSGQGAAQYF. The CDR3 DNA reads as TGTGCCAGCAGCGGACAGGGGGCGGCCCAGTACTTC.

This rearrangement joins TRBV9 to TRBJ1-2; 8 nucleotides agree with TRBD1. The V gene's germline CDR1 is SGDLS and CDR2 YYNGEE. The ends lost 0 bases at V and 6 bases at J; junction bases unmatched: 7. The CDR3 contains 15 residues. The CDR3 protein is CASSVAGTGRDGYTF. For the CDR3, the DNA is TGTGCCAGCAGCGTAGCTGGGACAGGTAGGGATGGCTACACCTTC.

The chain links TRBV4-2 to TRBJ1-1, with D unclear. The V gene lost 3 bases and the J gene lost 5 bases, with 13 bases spanning the gap. CDR1 is LGHNA and CDR2 is YNFKEQ in the germline V gene. This CDR3 has 14 residues. CDR3 amino acids: CASSHEAGETEAFF. The CDR3 region has the DNA TGTGCCAGCAGCCACGAGGCCGGGGAGACTGAAGCTTTCTTT.

The V call is TRBV28, the J call TRBJ2-7; the match to TRBD2 covers 10 bases. The CDR3 loop spans 15 amino acids. Germline-derived CDR1 and CDR2 are MDHEN and SYDVKM. V shed 0 bases and J 3 bases; nucleotides not matched to a gene: 2. The CDR3 coding sequence is TGTGCCAGCAGTTTATGGGTAGCGGGGGGCTACGAGCAGTACTTC. It yields the protein CASSLWVAGGYEQYF. Based on the CDR3 plus reference TRBV28 and TRBJ2-7, the full variable domain is DVKVTQSSRYLVKRTGEKVFLECVQDMDHENMFWYRQDPGLGLRLIYFSYDVKMKEKGDIPEGYSVSREKKERFSLILESASTNQTSMYLCASSLWVAGGYEQYFGPGTRLTVT.

This clone has only a few counts. The chain recombines TRBV9 with TRBJ1-6; D uncertain. The CDR3 extends over 14 amino acids. Trimming left V 3 bases short and J 7 bases short, with 11 bases between. In germline, CDR1 is SGDLS, CDR2 YYNGEE. The CDR3, as DNA: TGTGCCAGCAGCGGGGGAGGCAACAATTCACCCCTCCACTTT. Its protein is CASSGGGNNSPLHF.

This rearrangement joins TRBV5-1 to TRBJ2-7; TRBD2 might be the D (7 bases). CDR1 is SGHRS, CDR2 YFSETQ, per germline. The CDR3 has 15 residues. Trimming took 4 bases from V and 2 from J, leaving 16 bases between them. The CDR3 protein is CASSMEAGAPYEQYF. CDR3 DNA sequence: TGCGCCAGCAGCATGGAGGCGGGGGCCCCCTACGAGCAGTACTTC. The variable domain in full, with the rest retrieved from reference TRBV5-1 and TRBJ2-7, is KAGVTQTPRYLIKTRGQQVTLSCSPISGHRSVSWYQQTPGQGLQFLFEYFSETQRNKGNFPGRFSGRQFSNSRSEMNVSTLELGDSALYLCASSMEAGAPYEQYFGPGTRLTVT.

This clone has only one observation. The chain is built from TRBV6-5 and TRBJ2-4, with a tentative D call TRBD2 (6 bases). CDR1 and CDR2 from the germline V gene are MNHEY and SVGAGI. The V end was cut by 6 bases, the J end by 6 bases, with 15 bases between. The CDR3 covers 14 residues. The CDR3 region has the DNA TGTGCCAGCAGACCCCCGGGACTTGGAAACATTCAGTACTTC. It codes for CASRPPGLGNIQYF.

The sample holds one count of this clone. Here the CDR3 reads CASSLTGGWTGELFF. The CDR3 region has the DNA TGTGCCAGCAGCTTGACAGGGGGCTGGACCGGGGAGCTGTTTTTT. The chain uses TRBV11-2 and TRBJ2-2; 10 bases line up with TRBD1. The CDR3 sequence is 15 residues long. The germline CDR1 and CDR2 sequences are SGHAT and FQNNGV. J was trimmed by 5 bases and V by 3 bases; bases with no gene match: 3.

The chain couples TRBV18 to TRBJ2-7; 7 bases fit TRBD1. Germline V lookup: CDR1 KGHSH, CDR2 LQKENI. Trimming cost V 3 bases and J 6 bases; bases outside gene matches: 11. The CDR3 spans 15 residues. The CDR3 here is CASSPVQGETSEQYF. The CDR3 nucleotides read TGTGCCAGCTCACCTGTTCAGGGGGAAACAAGCGAGCAGTACTTC.